This TCR beta chain was sequenced in a study of T cell responses to AZD1222 COVID-19 vaccine. Produced via immunoSEQ multiplex PCR; TCRdb's table is partial and in-frame only. The sample lists 200,000 to 300,000 clones, over 85% occurring once. A note on this clone: Its antigen is unknown.

Germline CDR1 is SGHRS and CDR2 is YFSETQ. The CDR3 sequence is 14 residues long. V dropped 4 bases and J dropped 3; count of bases not matched to a gene: 6. The study, taken as a whole, reports: Receipt of two AZD1222 doses was followed by a rise in Spike-specific TCR breadth and depth. Unmutated variant regions are reportedly targeted by nearly half of spike-specific TCRs. Mostly white British, mostly female donors; authors suggested clonal diversity may be underestimated. At baseline, seropositivity was found in only a handful of AZD1222 recipients.

The V call is TRBV5-1, the J call TRBJ2-7, with 8 bases fitting TRBD1. The sample in question was peripheral blood, obtained on day 0 of AZD1222 vaccination. This receptor was taken from an adult in good health. CDR3 nucleotides: TGCGCCAGCAGCCCGGGACAGGCCGGCTACGAGCAGTACTTC. As protein: CASSPGQAGYEQYF.